The 26 T cell receptor beta chains in this list originate from one sample, sequenced in a study of T-cell reconstitution after alpha-beta-depleted transplantation in children. Unique molecular identifiers were built into the TCRbeta library. TCRdb re-called the PCR reads through MiXCR, storing one row per CDR3 protein. This sample has approximately 1,000,000 distinct CDR3 sequences, with about 29% found just once. This sample comprised PBMCs, mostly from graft donor cells, obtained 360 days after TCRalphabeta/CD19-depleted stem cell transplant. Every receptor here comes from a boy under three years old who had a stem cell transplant for SCID, so the T cells may come from the graft donor.

The V gene is TRBV6-1, the J gene TRBJ2-1; 10 bases agree with TRBD2. Germline V gene sequence: CDR1 MNHNS, CDR2 SASEGT. The CDR3 has 17 amino acids. V trimming: 5 bases; J trimming: 4 bases; junction bases outside the gene matches: 11. The DNA of the CDR3 is TGTGCCAGCAGTCGGAGGGTGAGCGGGGGGGATTACAATGAGCAGTTCTTC. It yields the protein CASSRRVSGGDYNEQFF.

The rearrangement joins TRBV12-3 or TRBV12-4 to TRBJ2-2; 8 bases align to TRBD1. The CDR3 is 16 amino acids. The V and J ends lost 5 bases and 3 bases, in that order; junction bases with no gene match: 8. In DNA, the CDR3 is TGTGCCAGCAGTCCCGCTGGACAGGGCTACACCGGGGAGCTGTTTTTT. This translates into CASSPAGQGYTGELFF.

CDR3 sequence (DNA): TGTGCCAGCAGTGCCGCTAGCGGGTGGTACAATGAGCAGTTCTTC. This translates into CASSAASGWYNEQFF. The chain carries TRBV25-1 and TRBJ2-1; 8 bases agree with TRBD2. The germline V gene encodes CDR1 MGHDK and CDR2 SYGVNS. This CDR3 has 15 residues. J gave up 4 bases and V 4 bases, and 6 bases lay outside the gene matches.

The genes are TRBV7-6 and TRBJ2-7; tentative D call: TRBD1 (5 bases). Trimming took 4 bases from V and 0 from J, leaving 10 bases between them. The germline V gene has CDR1 SGHVS and CDR2 FNYEAQ. The CDR3 loop spans 14 amino acids. CDR3 nucleotides: TGTGCCAGCAGCTCACAGGACCTCTCCTACGAGCAGTACTTC. This encodes CASSSQDLSYEQYF.

This clonotype came up a few times. V and J are TRBV12-3 or TRBV12-4 and TRBJ1-3; the D is unclear. This CDR3 has 12 residues. The V end was cut by 3 bases, the J end by 2 bases, with 2 bases between. CDR3 in amino acids: CASSFPGNTIYF. The CDR3 nucleotides are TGTGCCAGCAGTTTTCCTGGAAACACCATATATTTT.

V is TRBV20-1 and J is TRBJ2-7; D is perhaps TRBD2 (6 bases). Germline values: CDR1 DFQATT, CDR2 SNEGSKA (reference sequence). The CDR3 covers 12 residues. Trimming shortened V by 6 bases and J by 3 bases, and 12 bases separated the two germline ends. Written as DNA, the CDR3 is TGCAGTGCGTCCCGACTAGTCTACGAGCAGTACTTC. Translation gives CSASRLVYEQYF.

V is TRBV2 and J is TRBJ2-5, with 8 bases that match TRBD1. CDR1 is SNHLY, CDR2 FYNNEI, per germline. The CDR3 has 16 residues. J was trimmed by 7 bases and V by 7 bases; bases with no gene match: 17. The CDR3 nucleotides read TGTGCCAGCACCGAAAGACAGGGGTTCTCCGGCGGGACCCAGTACTTC. As protein: CASTERQGFSGGTQYF.

V usage is TRBV27 and J usage is TRBJ1-1, with 7 bases matching TRBD1. This CDR3 contains 14 residues. Germline-derived CDR1 and CDR2 are MNHEY and SMNVEV (reference sequence). The J segment lost 5 bases and the V segment lost 5 bases, leaving 8 bases of the junction unmatched. CDR3 protein: CASSLHRGGTEAFF. The CDR3 nucleotides read TGTGCCAGCAGTCTCCACAGGGGAGGGACTGAAGCTTTCTTT.

This clonotype was picked up many times. The gene calls are TRBV20-1 and TRBJ2-7, with TRBD1 matching over 9 bases. The V and J ends lost 6 bases and 4 bases, in that order; junction bases with no gene match: 10. CDR1 is DFQATT and CDR2 is SNEGSKA in the germline V gene (reference sequence). This CDR3 contains 14 residues. Written as DNA, the CDR3 is TGCAGTGCGTCCACCGGGACAGGGAGGTACGAGCAGTACTTC. Its translation is CSASTGTGRYEQYF.

This clonotype was seen repeatedly, ten times or more. This chain connects TRBV5-1 to TRBJ2-3; D unresolved. This CDR3 region has 15 residues. Trimming took 3 bases from V and 2 from J, leaving 13 bases between them. The germline V gene encodes CDR1 SGHRS and CDR2 YFSETQ. The chain's CDR3 is CASSSDGIYTDTQYF. The CDR3 coding sequence is TGCGCCAGCAGCTCGGACGGAATTTACACAGATACGCAGTATTTT.

The rearrangement uses TRBV5-1 and TRBJ2-7; TRBD1 or TRBD2 may be the D gene (5 bases each). The CDR3 spans 15 residues. CDR1 and CDR2 (germline): SGHRS, YFSETQ. Trimming took 4 bases from V and 0 from J, leaving 14 bases between them. CDR3 DNA: TGCGCCAGCAGCCCCGACCGGGACGGCTCCTACGAGCAGTACTTC. The encoded protein is CASSPDRDGSYEQYF.

J is TRBJ2-1 and V is TRBV29-1, with D hard to call. This CDR3 is built from 13 residues. Germline V lookup: CDR1 SQVTM, CDR2 ANQGSEA. The V end lost 3 bases, the J end lost 4 bases, and 10 bases lay between the germline ends. CDR3 DNA sequence: TGCAGCGTTGACTCCGACAAGTACAATGAGCAGTTCTTC. Translating it yields CSVDSDKYNEQFF.

In its sample, this clonotype was seen a few times. The V call is TRBV7-2, the J call TRBJ1-2; TRBD1 aligns across 8 bases. Germline lookup yields CDR1 SGHTA and CDR2 FQGNSA. V dropped 5 bases and J dropped 3; count of bases not matched to a gene: 8. This CDR3 is built from 15 residues. DNA of the CDR3: TGTGCCAGCAGCCTACTGGGGACAGGCGACTATGGCTACACCTTC. Its translation: CASSLLGTGDYGYTF.

This chain links TRBV29-1 with TRBJ1-5, with D unclear. The germline CDR1 and CDR2 sequences are SQVTM and ANQGSEA. V dropped 5 bases and J dropped 2 bases, with 10 bases sitting between them. This CDR3 region has 13 residues. CDR3 residues: CSVPPVGNQPQHF. The CDR3, as DNA: TGCAGCGTTCCCCCAGTGGGCAATCAGCCCCAGCATTTT.

V is TRBV12-3 or TRBV12-4 and J is TRBJ2-7, with TRBD1 as a possible D gene (5 bases). The CDR3 covers 13 residues. V lost 4 bases and J lost 4, with 11 bases in between. CDR3 bases: TGTGCCAGCAGTTCCCCCCAGGGTTACGAGCAGTACTTC. This encodes CASSSPQGYEQYF.

The gene calls are TRBV20-1 and TRBJ1-5; a weak D match, TRBD1 (6 bases). This CDR3 has 13 residues. V was pared by 4 bases and J by 7 bases, with 14 bases between. Germline V CDR1 and CDR2: DFQATT, SNEGSKA (reference sequence). CDR3: CSAMGAARQPQHF. In DNA form, the CDR3 reads TGCAGTGCTATGGGGGCCGCGAGACAGCCCCAGCATTTT.

Here the CDR3 reads CASSPTGAGTGELFF. The CDR3 DNA sequence: TGTGCCAGCAGCCCAACAGGGGCTGGGACCGGGGAGCTGTTTTTT. V usage is TRBV7-6 and J usage is TRBJ2-2; 7 bases align to TRBD1. V lost 5 bases and J lost 5; bases outside the gene matches: 8. CDR3 length: 15 residues. Germline V gene data show CDR1 as SGHVS and CDR2 as FNYEAQ.

This clonotype was counted ten times or more. The chain employs TRBV6-5 and TRBJ2-4; D remains ambiguous. Per germline, CDR1 MNHEY and CDR2 SVGAGI. V lost 3 bases, J lost 0 bases, and 6 bases lay in between. The CDR3 has 14 amino acids. CDR3 DNA: TGTGCCAGCAGTTATGGCCTAGCCAAAAACATTCAGTACTTC. Residues: CASSYGLAKNIQYF.

This clonotype was counted a few times. V gene TRBV7-9 combines with J gene TRBJ2-1; 9 bases are a match to TRBD1. Losses at the gene ends were 3 bases for V and 4 bases for J; bases not matched to a gene: 7. The CDR3 spans 16 residues. Germline loops: CDR1 SEHNR, CDR2 FQNEAQ (reference sequence). The DNA for the CDR3 is TGTGCCAGCAGCTTCCCGCCGGGACAGGGTTACAATGAGCAGTTCTTC. Translated: CASSFPPGQGYNEQFF.

This chain connects TRBV4-1 to TRBJ2-3; 7 bases align to TRBD2. The V gene end was trimmed by 0 bases and the J gene end by 0 bases; junction bases not matched to a gene: 6. Germline lookup yields CDR1 MGHRA and CDR2 YSYEKL. This CDR3 has 17 residues. CDR3 protein: CASSQDRKRGSTDTQYF. The DNA for the CDR3 is TGCGCCAGCAGCCAAGATAGGAAGCGGGGCAGCACAGATACGCAGTATTTT.

This clonotype has more than one count but fewer than ten. The V and J genes are TRBV29-1 and TRBJ2-6, with D unresolved. The CDR3 totals 16 residues. The germline V and J ends were trimmed by 4 bases and 0 bases, with 13 bases remaining between them. From germline, CDR1 is SQVTM and CDR2 ANQGSEA. The CDR3 region has the DNA TGCAGCGTTGTAGGGTCACTGAGCTCTGGGGCCAACGTCCTGACTTTC. This sequence encodes CSVVGSLSSGANVLTF.

The rearrangement uses TRBV5-1 and TRBJ2-3, with D maybe TRBD2 (5 bases). Germline V gene lookup returns CDR1 SGHRS and CDR2 YFSETQ. Trimming took 2 bases from V and 6 from J, leaving 13 bases between them. CDR3 length: 14 residues. The chain's CDR3 is CASSFDLAGDTQYF. DNA of the CDR3: TGCGCCAGCAGCTTCGATCTAGCCGGTGATACGCAGTATTTT.

This clonotype showed up just a few times. For the CDR3, the DNA is TGTGCCAGCTCACTAGACAGTGAAGCTTTCTTT. Protein product: CASSLDSEAFF. V and J are TRBV18 and TRBJ1-1; D is possibly TRBD1 (5 bases). Germline V lookup: CDR1 KGHSH, CDR2 LQKENI. This CDR3 contains 11 residues. Trimming shortened V by 4 bases and J by 7 bases, and 7 bases separated the two germline ends.

This rearrangement joins TRBV20-1 to TRBJ2-7; weak D call: TRBD2 (5 bases). Trimming left V 7 bases short and J 2 bases short, with 12 bases between. Germline CDR1 DFQATT, CDR2 SNEGSKA (reference sequence). The CDR3 totals 12 residues. The CDR3 loop is CSVPGTTYEQYF. The CDR3 coding sequence is TGCAGTGTCCCGGGAACCACCTACGAGCAGTACTTC.

The CDR3 here is CASSPDVGLPGLLFSAQYF. CDR3 coding DNA: TGCGCCAGCAGCCCTGATGTCGGGTTACCGGGACTCCTGTTTTCCGCGCAGTATTTT. The chain is built from TRBV5-1 and TRBJ2-3; weak D call: TRBD2 (6 bases). Trimming stripped 4 bases from V and 10 bases from J, with 34 bases between. The length of the CDR3 is 19 residues. Germline V lookup: CDR1 SGHRS, CDR2 YFSETQ.

There are a few counts of this clonotype. The chain couples TRBV20-1 to TRBJ2-7; unclear D gene. The germline CDR1 and CDR2 sequences are DFQATT and SNEGSKA (reference sequence). V was cut by 6 bases and J by 3 bases, with 12 bases left in between. CDR3 length: 12 residues. Here the CDR3 DNA reads TGCAGTGCGGGGTGGCCCGACTACGAGCAGTACTTC. The encoded protein is CSAGWPDYEQYF.